These T cell receptor beta chains were read from a single sample in a study of T cells after yellow fever vaccination. TCRdb re-analysed the 5' RACE reads in MiXCR, keeping a single row per CDR3 protein. Seen here are about 120,000 distinct CDR3 sequences, roughly 15% observed once, and the top ten hold about 42%. The sequenced sample was CD8+ T cells sorted from PBMCs, obtained 5 days after the yellow fever booster vaccination. Source of these receptors: a man between 18 and 35 years old who received the YFV17D yellow fever vaccine. Each CDR3 is given with its conserved first and last residue. The order of the fields is D gene, clone size, J gene, V gene, CDR3 protein, CDR3 DNA. A D gene is named only where the DNA matches it firmly. Size values are once, few and many counts, or a class for expanded clones, and some rows have none.

NA | few | TRBJ2-2 | TRBV9 | CASTHQRGADTGELFF | TGTGCCAGCACCCACCAGAGGGGGGCGGACACCGGGGAGCTGTTTTTT
NA | NA | TRBJ2-3 | TRBV28 | CASSFELASQYF | TGTGCCAGCAGTTTTGAGCTTGCCTCGCAGTATTTT
NA | NA | TRBJ2-5 | TRBV29-1 | CSVPRTEETQYF | TGCAGCGTTCCCCGGACAGAAGAGACCCAGTACTTC
TRBD2 | NA | TRBJ2-3 | TRBV6-6 | CASSRGPFYGGEFSSTDTQYF | TGTGCCAGCAGTCGGGGCCCATTCTATGGGGGGGAATTCTCTAGCACAGATACGCAGTATTTT
NA | few | TRBJ2-5 | TRBV7-2 | CASSALLRRSYQETQYF | TGTGCCAGCAGCGCTTTATTAAGGAGGAGTTACCAAGAGACCCAGTACTTC
TRBD1 | few | TRBJ1-1 | TRBV7-9 | CASSYTGERNTEAFF | TGTGCCAGCAGTTATACAGGGGAGAGGAACACTGAAGCTTTCTTT
TRBD1 | NA | TRBJ1-2 | TRBV24-1 | CATSDPRGQGFYGYTF | TGTGCCACCAGTGACCCTCGGGGACAGGGTTTCTATGGCTACACCTTC
NA | NA | TRBJ1-1 | TRBV4-3 | CASSQDRGGDTEAFF | TGCGCCAGCAGCCAAGATAGGGGCGGGGACACTGAAGCTTTCTTT
NA | NA | TRBJ1-3 | TRBV29-1 | CSVRTGLAGNTIYF | TGCAGCGTAAGAACAGGGTTGGCGGGAAACACCATATATTTT
NA | NA | TRBJ2-2 | TRBV12-3/TRBV12-4 | CASSFRGPGELFF | TGTGCCAGCAGTTTCAGGGGTCCCGGGGAGCTGTTTTTT
NA | NA | TRBJ1-2 | TRBV20-1 | CSARVLVSYGYTF | TGCAGTGCTAGAGTGTTAGTAAGCTATGGCTACACCTTC
NA | few | TRBJ1-6 | TRBV5-5 | CASSFIEDNSPLHF | TGTGCCAGCAGCTTTATCGAGGATAATTCACCCCTCCACTTT
NA | few | TRBJ2-2 | TRBV12-3/TRBV12-4 | CANLQHGTGELFF | TGTGCCAACTTACAACACGGCACCGGGGAGCTGTTTTTT
NA | NA | TRBJ2-5 | TRBV7-9 | CASSLAKAGTQYF | TGTGCCAGCAGCTTAGCCAAAGCAGGGACCCAGTACTTC
NA | NA | TRBJ2-1 | TRBV7-2 | CASSKWGYEQFF | TGTGCCAGCAGTAAATGGGGTTATGAGCAGTTCTTC
NA | few | TRBJ2-3 | TRBV5-1 | CASSLAGGRYADTQYF | TGCGCCAGCAGCTTGGCTGGGGGCAGGTACGCAGATACGCAGTATTTT
TRBD1 | NA | TRBJ1-1 | TRBV6-4 | CARRYRQGEAFF | TGTGCCAGACGCTATCGACAGGGAGAAGCTTTCTTT
NA | NA | TRBJ2-7 | TRBV20-1 | CSARETGSYEQYF | TGCAGTGCTAGAGAGACAGGTTCCTACGAGCAGTACTTC
NA | NA | TRBJ1-1 | TRBV12-3/TRBV12-4 | CASGWGGANTEAFF | TGTGCCAGCGGCTGGGGGGGAGCGAACACTGAAGCTTTCTTT
NA | NA | TRBJ1-1 | TRBV19 | CASSSRALPSGNTEAFF | TGTGCCAGTAGTTCACGGGCTCTCCCTTCTGGGAACACTGAAGCTTTCTTT
NA | NA | TRBJ2-2 | TRBV5-1 | CASRVNTGELFF | TGCGCCAGCAGGGTGAACACCGGGGAGCTGTTTTTT
NA | NA | TRBJ2-1 | TRBV7-9 | CASSLPGEQFF | TGTGCCAGCAGCTTACCTGGTGAGCAGTTCTTC
NA | few | TRBJ2-2 | TRBV4-2 | CASSQDTFETTNTGELFF | TGTGCCAGCAGCCAAGATACCTTTGAGACGACGAACACCGGGGAGCTGTTTTTT
NA | once | TRBJ1-1 | TRBV9 | CASSVYGSGTEAFF | TGTGCCAGCAGCGTATATGGGTCTGGCACTGAAGCTTTCTTT
TRBD1 | NA | TRBJ1-2 | TRBV7-9 | CASSLPRGDGYTF | TGTGCCAGCAGCTTACCCAGGGGGGATGGCTACACCTTC
TRBD2 | NA | TRBJ2-2 | TRBV11-3 | CASSTTGLVTGELFF | TGTGCCAGCAGCACTACGGGACTAGTGACCGGGGAGCTGTTTTTT
TRBD1 | NA | TRBJ1-5 | TRBV7-9 | CASSRTGGNQPQHF | TGTGCCAGCAGCCGTACAGGGGGCAATCAGCCCCAGCATTTT
NA | NA | TRBJ2-2 | TRBV12-3/TRBV12-4 | CASREVTGELFF | TGTGCCAGCAGAGAAGTAACCGGGGAGCTGTTTTTT
NA | few | TRBJ2-1 | TRBV19 | CASSPGTLPNEQFF | TGTGCCAGTAGTCCTGGGACGCTCCCCAATGAGCAGTTCTTC